This T cell receptor beta chain derives from a study of immune evolution from preneoplasia to lung adenocarcinoma. Study as a whole: HLA loss of heterozygosity: roughly 6.4% AIS, about 15% MIA, around 33% ADC, none AAH.

To note about this clone: Its matching antigen is unknown.

Patient tissue came from resections in Japan or China, 2014–2017. Libraries were prepared by immunoSEQ multiplex PCR; TCRdb keeps only in-frame clonotypes and omits some of them. The sample has some 5,000 clones, 80% seen once; the top ten hold under 14%. Study results and caveats: Normal lung had the highest top T cell clone frequencies. Clonality was highest in normal lung, lower in later-stage lesions apparently.

There are 13 residues in the CDR3. The germline CDR1 and CDR2 sequences are KGHSH and LQKENI. Trimming left V 4 bases short and J 9 bases short, with 13 bases between. This receptor was identified in a person aged 60 to 80 with lung adenocarcinoma. The sequenced sample was FFPE minimally invasive lung adenocarcinoma tissue. The J gene is TRBJ2-1, the V gene TRBV18; D is unclear. The CDR3 sequence: CASSRSRSGEQFF. DNA for the CDR3: TGTGCCAGCTCACGGAGTAGGTCGGGTGAGCAGTTCTTC.